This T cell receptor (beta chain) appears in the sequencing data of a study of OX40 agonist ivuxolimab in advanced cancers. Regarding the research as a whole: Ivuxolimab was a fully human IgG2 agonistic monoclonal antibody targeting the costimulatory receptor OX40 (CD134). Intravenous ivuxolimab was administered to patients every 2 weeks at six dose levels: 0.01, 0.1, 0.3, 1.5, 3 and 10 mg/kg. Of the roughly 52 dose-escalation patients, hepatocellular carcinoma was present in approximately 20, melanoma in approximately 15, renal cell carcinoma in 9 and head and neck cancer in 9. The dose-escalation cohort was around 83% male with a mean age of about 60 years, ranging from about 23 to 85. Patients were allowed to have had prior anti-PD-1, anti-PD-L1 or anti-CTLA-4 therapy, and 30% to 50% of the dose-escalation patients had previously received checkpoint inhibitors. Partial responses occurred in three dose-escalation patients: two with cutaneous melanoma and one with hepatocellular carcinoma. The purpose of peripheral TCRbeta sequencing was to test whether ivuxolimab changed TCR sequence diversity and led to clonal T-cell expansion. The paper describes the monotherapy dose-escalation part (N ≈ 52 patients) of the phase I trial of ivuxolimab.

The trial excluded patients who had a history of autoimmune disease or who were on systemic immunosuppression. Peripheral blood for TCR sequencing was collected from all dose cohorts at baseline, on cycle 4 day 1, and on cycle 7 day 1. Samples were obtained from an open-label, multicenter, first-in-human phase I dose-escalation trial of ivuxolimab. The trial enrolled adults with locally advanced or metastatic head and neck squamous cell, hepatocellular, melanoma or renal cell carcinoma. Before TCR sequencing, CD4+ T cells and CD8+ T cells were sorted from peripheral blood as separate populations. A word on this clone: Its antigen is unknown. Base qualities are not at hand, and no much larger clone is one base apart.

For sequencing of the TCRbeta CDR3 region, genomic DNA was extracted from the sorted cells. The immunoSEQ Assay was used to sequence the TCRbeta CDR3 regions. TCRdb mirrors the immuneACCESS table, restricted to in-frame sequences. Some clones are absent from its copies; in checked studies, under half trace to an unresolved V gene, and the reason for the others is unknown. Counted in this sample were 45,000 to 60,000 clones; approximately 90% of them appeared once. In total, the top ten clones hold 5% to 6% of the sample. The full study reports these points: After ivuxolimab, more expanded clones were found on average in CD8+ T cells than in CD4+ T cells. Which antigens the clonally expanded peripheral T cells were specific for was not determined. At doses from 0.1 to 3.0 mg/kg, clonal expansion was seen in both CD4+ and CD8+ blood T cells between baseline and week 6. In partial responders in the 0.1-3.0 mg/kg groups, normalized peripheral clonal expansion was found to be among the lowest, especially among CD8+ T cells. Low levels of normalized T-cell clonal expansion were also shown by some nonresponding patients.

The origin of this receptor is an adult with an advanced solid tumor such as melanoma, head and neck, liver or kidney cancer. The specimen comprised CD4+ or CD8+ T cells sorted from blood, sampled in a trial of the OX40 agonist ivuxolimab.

The DNA is TGTGCCTGGACAGGGGCCGGGGAGCTGTTTTTT. This translates into CAWTGAGELFF. The chain uses TRBV30 and TRBJ2-2; TRBD1 is possibly the D segment (6 matching bases). The germline V gene (reference sequence) sets CDR1 to GTSNPN and CDR2 to SVGIG. V and J lose 4 bases and 6 bases, and a span of 6 bases separates them. Including cysteine and phenylalanine, the CDR3 has 11 amino acids. Of all the DNA, just the CDR3 is kept, 33 bases in frame from base 1.